This T cell receptor beta chain was observed in a study of T cell clusters in autoimmune cytopenias. The wider study: Per sample, median TRB depth was approximately 54,000 reads, yielding a median about 2,400 distinct clonotypes.

TRB was amplified by touch-down multiplex PCR, primer pools A and B combined. TCRdb reworked the multiplex PCR reads into one entry per CDR3 protein, no DNA. The listing records some 7,000 distinct CDR3 sequences. Germline V gene sequence: CDR1 MNHNY, CDR2 SVGAGI (reference sequence). This CDR3 comprises 14 residues. Each sample's input was around 250 ng genomic DNA, some 38,000 genome equivalents. This TCR came from a human donor with an autoimmune cytopenia or autoimmune hepatitis (not recorded which). The specimen sequenced was peripheral blood. The rearrangement links TRBV6-6 to TRBJ1-4. The CDR3 here is CASSYRATNEKLFF.